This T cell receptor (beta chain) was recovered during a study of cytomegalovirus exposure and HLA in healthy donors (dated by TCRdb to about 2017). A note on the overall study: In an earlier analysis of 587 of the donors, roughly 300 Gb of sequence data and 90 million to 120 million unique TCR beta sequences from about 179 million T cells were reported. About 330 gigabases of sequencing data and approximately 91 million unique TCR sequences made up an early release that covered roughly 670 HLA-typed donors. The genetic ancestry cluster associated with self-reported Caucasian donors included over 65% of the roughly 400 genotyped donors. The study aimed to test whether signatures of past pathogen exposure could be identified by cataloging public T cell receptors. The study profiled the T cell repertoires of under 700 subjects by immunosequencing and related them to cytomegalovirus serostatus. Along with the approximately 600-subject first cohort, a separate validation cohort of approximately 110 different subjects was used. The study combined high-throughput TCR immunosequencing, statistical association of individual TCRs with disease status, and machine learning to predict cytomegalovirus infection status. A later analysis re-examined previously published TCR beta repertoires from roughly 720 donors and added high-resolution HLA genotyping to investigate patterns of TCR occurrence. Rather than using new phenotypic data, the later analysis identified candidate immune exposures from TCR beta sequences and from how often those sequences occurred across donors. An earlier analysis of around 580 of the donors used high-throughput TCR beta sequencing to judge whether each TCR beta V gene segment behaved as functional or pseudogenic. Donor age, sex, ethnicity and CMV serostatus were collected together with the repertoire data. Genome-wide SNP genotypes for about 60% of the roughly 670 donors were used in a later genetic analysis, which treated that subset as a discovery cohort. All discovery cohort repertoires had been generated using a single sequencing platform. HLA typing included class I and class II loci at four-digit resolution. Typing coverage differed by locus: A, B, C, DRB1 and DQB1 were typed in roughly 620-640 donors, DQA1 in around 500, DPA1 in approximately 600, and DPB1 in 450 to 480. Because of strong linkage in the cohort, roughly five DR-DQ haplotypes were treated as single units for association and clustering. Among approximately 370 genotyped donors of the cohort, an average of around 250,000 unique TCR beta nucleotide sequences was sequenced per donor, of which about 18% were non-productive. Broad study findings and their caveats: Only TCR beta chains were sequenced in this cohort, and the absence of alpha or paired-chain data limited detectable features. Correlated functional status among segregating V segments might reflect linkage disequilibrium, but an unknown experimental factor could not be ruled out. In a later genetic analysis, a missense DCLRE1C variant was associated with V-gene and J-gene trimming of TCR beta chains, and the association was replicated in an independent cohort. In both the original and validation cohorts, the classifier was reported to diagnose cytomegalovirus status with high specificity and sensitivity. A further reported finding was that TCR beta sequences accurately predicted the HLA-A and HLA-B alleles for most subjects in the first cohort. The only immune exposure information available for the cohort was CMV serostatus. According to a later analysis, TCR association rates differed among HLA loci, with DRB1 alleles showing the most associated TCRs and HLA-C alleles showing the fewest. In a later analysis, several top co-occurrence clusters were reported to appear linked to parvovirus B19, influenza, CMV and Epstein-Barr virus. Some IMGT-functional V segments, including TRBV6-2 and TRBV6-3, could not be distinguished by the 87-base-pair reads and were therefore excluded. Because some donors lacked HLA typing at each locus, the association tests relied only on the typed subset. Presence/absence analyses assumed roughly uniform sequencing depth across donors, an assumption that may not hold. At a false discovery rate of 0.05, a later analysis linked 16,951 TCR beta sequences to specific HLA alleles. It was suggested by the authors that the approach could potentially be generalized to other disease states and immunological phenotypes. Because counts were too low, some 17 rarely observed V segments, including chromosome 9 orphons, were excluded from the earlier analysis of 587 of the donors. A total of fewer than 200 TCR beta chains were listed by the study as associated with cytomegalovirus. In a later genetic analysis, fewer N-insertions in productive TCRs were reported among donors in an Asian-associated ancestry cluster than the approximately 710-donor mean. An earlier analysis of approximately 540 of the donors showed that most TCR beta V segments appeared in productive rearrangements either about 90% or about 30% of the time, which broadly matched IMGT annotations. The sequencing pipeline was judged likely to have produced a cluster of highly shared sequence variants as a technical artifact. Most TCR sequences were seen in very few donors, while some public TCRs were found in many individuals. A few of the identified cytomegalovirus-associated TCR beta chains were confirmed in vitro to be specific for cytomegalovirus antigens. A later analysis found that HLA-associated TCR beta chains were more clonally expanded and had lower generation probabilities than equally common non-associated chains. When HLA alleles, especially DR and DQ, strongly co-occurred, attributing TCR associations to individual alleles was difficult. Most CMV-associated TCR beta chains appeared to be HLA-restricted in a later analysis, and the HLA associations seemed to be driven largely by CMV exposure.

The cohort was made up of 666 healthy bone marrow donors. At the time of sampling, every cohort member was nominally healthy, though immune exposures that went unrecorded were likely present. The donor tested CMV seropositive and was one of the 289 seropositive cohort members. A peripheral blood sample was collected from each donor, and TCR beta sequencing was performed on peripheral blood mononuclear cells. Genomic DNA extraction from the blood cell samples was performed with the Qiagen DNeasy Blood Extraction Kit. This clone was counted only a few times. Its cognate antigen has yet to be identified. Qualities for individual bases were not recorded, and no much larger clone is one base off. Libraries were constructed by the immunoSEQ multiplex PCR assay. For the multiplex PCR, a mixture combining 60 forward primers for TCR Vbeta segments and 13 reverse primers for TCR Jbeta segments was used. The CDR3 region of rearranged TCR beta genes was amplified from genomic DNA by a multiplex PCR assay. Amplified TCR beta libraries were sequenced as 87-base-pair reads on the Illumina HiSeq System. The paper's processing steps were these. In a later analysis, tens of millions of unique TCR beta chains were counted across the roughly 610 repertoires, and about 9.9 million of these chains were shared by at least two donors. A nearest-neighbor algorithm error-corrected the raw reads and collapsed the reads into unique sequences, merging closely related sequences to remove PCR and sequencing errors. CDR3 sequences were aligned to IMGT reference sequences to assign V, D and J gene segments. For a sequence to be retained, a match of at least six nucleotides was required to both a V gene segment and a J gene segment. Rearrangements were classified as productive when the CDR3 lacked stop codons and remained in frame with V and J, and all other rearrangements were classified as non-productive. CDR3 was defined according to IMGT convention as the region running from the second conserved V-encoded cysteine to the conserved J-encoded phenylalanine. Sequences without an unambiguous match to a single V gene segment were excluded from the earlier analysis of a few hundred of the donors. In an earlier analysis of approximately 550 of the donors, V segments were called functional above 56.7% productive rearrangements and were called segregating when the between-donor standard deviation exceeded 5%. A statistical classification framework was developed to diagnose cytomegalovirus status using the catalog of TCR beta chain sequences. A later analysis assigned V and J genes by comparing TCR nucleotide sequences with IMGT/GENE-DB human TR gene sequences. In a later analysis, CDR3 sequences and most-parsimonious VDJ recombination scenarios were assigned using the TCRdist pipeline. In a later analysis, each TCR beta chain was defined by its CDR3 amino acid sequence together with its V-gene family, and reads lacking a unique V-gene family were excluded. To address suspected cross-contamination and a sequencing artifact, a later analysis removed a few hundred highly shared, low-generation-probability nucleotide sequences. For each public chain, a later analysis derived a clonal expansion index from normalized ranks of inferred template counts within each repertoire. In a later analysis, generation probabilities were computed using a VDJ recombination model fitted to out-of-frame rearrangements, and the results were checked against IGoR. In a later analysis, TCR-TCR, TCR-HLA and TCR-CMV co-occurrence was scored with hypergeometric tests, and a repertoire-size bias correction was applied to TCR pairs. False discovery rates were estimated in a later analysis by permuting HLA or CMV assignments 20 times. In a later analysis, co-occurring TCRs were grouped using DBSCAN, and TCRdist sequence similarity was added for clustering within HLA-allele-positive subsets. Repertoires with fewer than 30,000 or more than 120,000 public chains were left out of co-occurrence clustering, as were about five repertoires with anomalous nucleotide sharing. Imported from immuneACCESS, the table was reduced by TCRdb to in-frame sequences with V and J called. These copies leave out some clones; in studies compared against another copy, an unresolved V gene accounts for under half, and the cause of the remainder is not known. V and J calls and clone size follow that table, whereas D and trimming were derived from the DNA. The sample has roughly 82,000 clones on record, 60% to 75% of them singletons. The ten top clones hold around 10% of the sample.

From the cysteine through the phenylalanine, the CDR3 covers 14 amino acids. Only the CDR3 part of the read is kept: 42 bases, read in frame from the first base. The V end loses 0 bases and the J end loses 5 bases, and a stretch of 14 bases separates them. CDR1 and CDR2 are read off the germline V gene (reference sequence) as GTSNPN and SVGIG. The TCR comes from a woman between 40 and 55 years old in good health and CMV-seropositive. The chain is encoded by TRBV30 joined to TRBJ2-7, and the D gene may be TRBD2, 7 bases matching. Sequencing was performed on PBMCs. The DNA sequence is TGTGCCTGGAGTGTACAGGGAGGGAACAACGAGCAGTACTTC. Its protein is CAWSVQGGNNEQYF.